This passage covers 30 T cell receptor beta chains from one sample sequenced in a study of blood T cell repertoires in COVID-19. Profiled with immunoSEQ multiplex PCR; TCRdb holds only in-frame clones, not every one. The table lists tens of thousands of clones, approximately 90% of them singletons, with more than 2.5% in the top ten. The source material was peripheral blood. The origin of the receptors is a man in his fifties or sixties with active COVID-19.

The rearrangement joins TRBV6-6 to TRBJ2-3; a weak D match, TRBD1 (5 bases). The CDR3 runs 15 residues. Germline CDR1 is MNHNY and CDR2 is SVGAGI (reference sequence). Trimming removed 6 bases at V and 2 bases at J, with 15 bases between. The CDR3 protein is CASRPPTGHTDTQYF. The CDR3 nucleotides read TGTGCCAGCAGGCCCCCTACCGGACACACAGATACGCAGTATTTT.

V is TRBV6-5 and J is TRBJ2-4; 9 bases align to TRBD1. This CDR3 has 15 amino acids. The germline V gene has CDR1 MNHEY and CDR2 SVGAGI. The V gene end was trimmed by 6 bases and the J gene end by 7 bases; junction bases not matched to a gene: 10. CDR3 protein: CASSFGTGIMNIQYF. The CDR3 DNA reads as TGTGCCAGCAGCTTCGGGACAGGGATTATGAACATTCAGTACTTC.

The CDR3 protein is CASSEFLRDTGELFF. The CDR3 nucleotides read TGTGCCAGCAGTGAATTTTTGAGGGACACCGGGGAGCTGTTTTTT. The chain is built from TRBV6-1 and TRBJ2-2, with D possibly matching TRBD2 (5 bases). The CDR3 sequence is 15 residues long. Trimming cost V 2 bases and J 3 bases, with 10 bases left between them. Germline V gene data show CDR1 as MNHNS and CDR2 as SASEGT.

The chain links TRBV19 to TRBJ2-2, with 7 bases that match TRBD2. CDR3 length equals 16 residues. The junction had 3 bases not matched to a gene; V was cut back by 2 bases and J by 0 bases. The V gene's germline CDR1 is LNHDA and CDR2 SQIVND (reference sequence). The CDR3, as DNA: TGTGCCAGTAGTATAACTGGACTAGCGAACACCGGGGAGCTGTTTTTT. Translating it yields CASSITGLANTGELFF.

In DNA, the CDR3 is TGTGCCAGCAGCGTCCGACTAGCGGGGACTTACAATGAGCAGTTCTTC. The encoded protein is CASSVRLAGTYNEQFF. J is TRBJ2-1 and V is TRBV5-5; 11 bases line up with TRBD2. V shed 4 bases and J 4 bases; nucleotides not matched to a gene: 7. The CDR3 length is 16 residues. Germline V gene lookup returns CDR1 SGHKS and CDR2 YYEKEE (reference sequence).

The rearrangement uses TRBV19 and TRBJ1-6, with 8 nucleotides matching TRBD1. CDR1 LNHDA and CDR2 SQIVND come from the germline V gene (reference sequence). There are 15 residues in the CDR3. The J segment lost 7 bases and the V segment lost 7 bases, leaving 9 bases of the junction unmatched. For the CDR3, the DNA is TGTGCCAGTACGTTAGGACAGGGCAGAAATTCACCCCTCCACTTT. This gives the protein CASTLGQGRNSPLHF.

The gene calls are TRBV24-1 and TRBJ2-3, with TRBD2 as a possible D gene (6 bases). Trimming shortened V by 3 bases and J by 4 bases, and 13 bases separated the two germline ends. Germline CDR1 is KGHDR and CDR2 is SFDVKD. This CDR3 is 15 amino acids long. This CDR3 is CATSDPTSRPDTQYF. The CDR3 DNA reads TGTGCCACCAGTGATCCGACTAGTCGGCCAGATACGCAGTATTTT.

This chain uses TRBV5-1 with TRBJ2-3; TRBD2 matches at 9 bases. The CDR3 has 18 residues. Germline assignment: CDR1 SGHRS and CDR2 YFSETQ. J gave up 1 base and V 4 bases, and 13 bases lay outside the gene matches. The CDR3, as DNA: TGCGCCAGCAGCCCCGGGGTAGCGGGAGTCGAGGGCACAGATACGCAGTATTTT. Amino acids: CASSPGVAGVEGTDTQYF.

This rearrangement joins TRBV21-1 to TRBJ1-6; the table's D call of TRBD1 was not tested on the DNA. TRBV21-1 is designated a pseudogene. This CDR3 region has 16 residues. CDR3 nucleotides: TGTGCCAGCAGCAAGGGACAGGGGCGGCCAAATTCACCCCTCCACTTT. Its translation is CASSKGQGRPNSPLHF.

This clone was observed a few times. The genes are TRBV10-2 and TRBJ1-5, with D unresolved. CDR1 WSHSY and CDR2 SAAADI come from the germline V gene. This CDR3 has 18 amino acids. V was cut by 0 bases and J by 4 bases, with 19 bases left in between. The CDR3 nucleotides are TGCGCCAGCAGTGAGTCGAAGAGGGCAGGACTATCGAATCAGCCCCAGCATTTT. Translated, it gives CASSESKRAGLSNQPQHF.

The V call is TRBV5-8, the J call TRBJ2-3, with a tentative D call TRBD2 (5 bases). Germline V gene sequence: CDR1 SGHTS, CDR2 YDEGEE. V lost 2 bases and J lost 3, with 7 bases in between. There are 13 residues in the CDR3. The CDR3 coding sequence is TGTGCCAGCAGCTTACGCGGGACAGATACGCAGTATTTT. Its translation is CASSLRGTDTQYF.

This clone occurred once. The CDR3 DNA follows: TGTGCCAGCAGGCCCCGGACTAGAGGTTACAATGAGCAGTTCTTC. It specifies CASRPRTRGYNEQFF. The genes are TRBV7-8 and TRBJ2-1; TRBD2 aligns across 7 bases. The junction had 9 bases not matched to a gene; V was cut back by 6 bases and J by 4 bases. Germline V lookup: CDR1 SGHVS, CDR2 FQNEAQ. This CDR3 is 15 amino acids long.

A single count supports this clone. The CDR3 coding sequence is TGTGCCAGCAGCCAAGAACAGGGGGCGAACACTGAAGCTTTCTTT. This sequence encodes CASSQEQGANTEAFF. This chain uses TRBV3-1 (or the pseudogene TRBV3-2) with TRBJ1-1; the match to TRBD1 covers 9 bases. Germline CDR1 LGHDT, CDR2 YNNKEL (reference sequence). V lost 0 bases and J lost 1; bases outside the gene matches: 0. The CDR3 contains 15 residues.

The genes are TRBV18 and TRBJ1-1; D is ambiguous. V was trimmed by 6 bases and J by 5 bases, leaving 13 bases between them. Looked up from germline, CDR1 is KGHSH and CDR2 is LQKENI. The CDR3 runs to 13 residues. CDR3 sequence: CASSLTEVTEAFF. The CDR3 bases are TGTGCCAGCTCCCTGACGGAGGTTACTGAAGCTTTCTTT.

This chain joins TRBV25-1 and TRBJ2-5, with D tentatively TRBD2 (7 bases). Trimming shortened V by 4 bases and J by 0 bases, and 18 bases separated the two germline ends. CDR3 length equals 17 residues. CDR1 is MGHDK, CDR2 SYGVNS, per germline. CDR3 sequence (DNA): TGTGCCAGCAGTGTCGGGGGGTCGGGGGCCGACCAAGAGACCCAGTACTTC. It translates to CASSVGGSGADQETQYF.

The V gene is TRBV5-4, the J gene TRBJ2-7; 7 bases line up with TRBD1. Germline V gene sequence: CDR1 SGHNT, CDR2 YYREEE (reference sequence). CDR3 size: 14 residues. Trimming at V came to 1 base and at J to 0 bases, leaving 1 base not matched to a gene. As DNA, the CDR3 is TGTGCCAGCAGCTTGCGGACAGGCTCCTACGAGCAGTACTTC. Translation gives CASSLRTGSYEQYF.

The rearrangement uses TRBV7-2 and TRBJ2-2; 13 bases agree with TRBD2. The J segment lost 1 base and the V segment lost 5 bases, leaving 7 bases of the junction unmatched. Germline assignment: CDR1 SGHTA and CDR2 FQGNSA. This CDR3 has 18 residues. The CDR3: CASSPKLAGGLNTGELFF. In DNA, the CDR3 is TGTGCCAGCAGCCCGAAACTAGCGGGGGGGCTGAACACCGGGGAGCTGTTTTTT.

This sequence joins TRBV27 and TRBJ1-6; perhaps TRBD1 as D (6 bases). Per germline, CDR1 MNHEY and CDR2 SMNVEV (reference sequence). The CDR3 length is 16 residues. V was trimmed by 3 bases and J by 3 bases, leaving 12 bases between them. The CDR3 bases are TGTGCCAGCAGTTTCTATCGGACAGACTATAATTCACCCCTCCACTTT. The encoded protein is CASSFYRTDYNSPLHF.

The chain combines TRBV6-2 or TRBV6-3 with TRBJ1-2; 10 bases fit TRBD1. Germline V gene data show CDR1 as MNHEY and CDR2 as SVGEGT. The V and J ends lost 6 bases and 5 bases, in that order; junction bases with no gene match: 6. The length of the CDR3 is 14 residues. For the CDR3, the DNA is TGTGCCAGCAGCACTCGGACAGGGGGATATGGCTACACCTTC. It is translated as CASSTRTGGYGYTF.

This chain links TRBV5-4 with TRBJ2-2; 8 positions agree with TRBD2. The CDR3 consists of 14 residues. J lost 4 bases, V lost 1 base, and 0 bases had no gene match. CDR1 and CDR2 (germline): SGHNT, YYREEE (reference sequence). The CDR3 here is CASSLTSGTGELFF. The CDR3 coding sequence is TGTGCCAGCAGCTTGACTAGCGGCACCGGGGAGCTGTTTTTT.

The chain joins TRBV9 to TRBJ2-3, with D perhaps matching TRBD2 (6 bases). The germline V and J ends were trimmed by 4 bases and 0 bases, with 15 bases remaining between them. CDR3 length equals 16 residues. Germline V gene sequence: CDR1 SGDLS, CDR2 YYNGEE. The CDR3 reads CASSLRETTSTDTQYF. The CDR3 coding sequence is TGTGCCAGCAGCCTCCGGGAGACTACTAGCACAGATACGCAGTATTTT. Complete variable domain (other parts from reference TRBV9 and TRBJ2-3): DSGVTQTPKHLITATGQRVTLRCSPRSGDLSVYWYQQSLDQGLQFLIQYYNGEERAKGNILERFSAQQFPDLHSELNLSSLELGDSALYFCASSLRETTSTDTQYFGPGTRLTVL.

This clone was found once. J is TRBJ1-4 and V is TRBV6-5, with 8 nucleotides matching TRBD1. The germline gives CDR1 MNHEY, CDR2 SVGAGI. J was trimmed by 7 bases and V by 11 bases; bases with no gene match: 12. The CDR3 is 14 residues long. CDR3 nucleotides: TGTGCCTCCCACCCGGCGGACAGGGTTGAAAAACTGTTTTTT. Translation gives CASHPADRVEKLFF.

This clone occurred a few times. V and J are TRBV19 and TRBJ1-6; TRBD1 aligns across 7 bases. The CDR3 is 15 residues long. Germline V lookup: CDR1 LNHDA, CDR2 SQIVND (reference sequence). Trimming took 8 bases from V and 8 from J; bases not matched to a gene: 12. The CDR3 nucleotides read TGTGCCAGTCTGATCAATTGGGACAGTCATTCACCCCTCCACTTT. Protein sequence: CASLINWDSHSPLHF. The whole variable domain, remainder taken from reference TRBV19 and TRBJ1-6, is DGGITQSPKYLFRKEGQNVTLSCEQNLNHDAMYWYRQDPGQGLRLIYYSQIVNDFQKGDIAEGYSVSREKKESFPLTVTSAQKNPTAFYLCASLINWDSHSPLHFGNGTRLTVT.

V gene TRBV6-6 combines with J gene TRBJ1-2; unclear D gene. This CDR3 is built from 15 residues. The germline V and J ends were trimmed by 2 bases and 5 bases, with 15 bases remaining between them. CDR1 and CDR2 from the germline V gene are MNHNY and SVGAGI (reference sequence). The CDR3 region is CASSYRGALGYGYTF. CDR3 coding DNA: TGTGCCAGCAGTTACCGGGGAGCTCTGGGTTATGGCTACACCTTC.

The chain has TRBV7-2 and TRBJ2-3; 10 nucleotides match TRBD2. The V gene end was trimmed by 5 bases and the J gene end by 9 bases; junction bases not matched to a gene: 14. Germline V lookup: CDR1 SGHTA, CDR2 FQGNSA. This CDR3 comprises 16 residues. The CDR3 bases are TGTGCCAGCAGCCCCCGTTTAAGCGGGGGGGCCAGAACGCAGTATTTT. Its protein is CASSPRLSGGARTQYF.

The J gene is TRBJ2-2, the V gene TRBV5-1, with D tentatively TRBD1 (5 bases). Deletions cut 5 bases from V and 13 bases from J, with 15 bases between. Germline V gene sequence: CDR1 SGHRS, CDR2 YFSETQ. This CDR3 region has 12 residues. CDR3 DNA: TGCGCCAGCAGGCCAGGGTTTGGAGTGCTGTTTTTT. Protein product: CASRPGFGVLFF.

This clone was seen only once. The CDR3 loop reads CASNPLRDQPQHF. The CDR3 bases are TGTGCCAGTAACCCCCTGAGGGATCAGCCCCAGCATTTT. The chain has TRBV19 and TRBJ1-5, with D hard to call. CDR1 and CDR2 from the germline V gene are LNHDA and SQIVND (reference sequence). V was pared by 7 bases and J by 5 bases, with 12 bases between. CDR3 length: 13 residues.

This chain connects TRBV5-1 to TRBJ2-3, with TRBD1 as a possible D gene (6 bases). CDR3 length: 16 residues. Germline lookup yields CDR1 SGHRS and CDR2 YFSETQ. Trimming shortened V by 4 bases and J by 3 bases, and 18 bases separated the two germline ends. CDR3 sequence: CASSRGPLGGTDTQYF. The CDR3 coding sequence is TGCGCCAGCAGCCGCGGCCCCTTAGGGGGAACAGATACGCAGTATTTT. Based on the CDR3 plus reference TRBV5-1 and TRBJ2-3, the full variable domain is KAGVTQTPRYLIKTRGQQVTLSCSPISGHRSVSWYQQTPGQGLQFLFEYFSETQRNKGNFPGRFSGRQFSNSRSEMNVSTLELGDSALYLCASSRGPLGGTDTQYFGPGTRLTVL.

The chain uses TRBV9 and TRBJ1-3; D call uncertain. Deletions cut 4 bases from V and 4 bases from J, with 9 bases between. Germline CDR1 and CDR2: SGDLS and YYNGEE. This CDR3 has 13 residues. CDR3 DNA sequence: TGTGCCAGCAGCTACCGCGGGGGAAACACCATATATTTT. Translating it yields CASSYRGGNTIYF.

V usage is TRBV11-2 and J usage is TRBJ2-5; 11 nucleotides agree with TRBD2. Trimming at V came to 0 bases and at J to 5 bases, leaving 5 bases not matched to a gene. The germline V gene encodes CDR1 SGHAT and CDR2 FQNNGV. The CDR3 has 16 residues. The CDR3 is CASSLDPSGGRETQYF. The CDR3, as DNA: TGTGCCAGCAGCTTAGATCCTAGCGGGGGGCGGGAGACCCAGTACTTC.